These 15 T cell receptor beta chains were sequenced from one sample in a study of tissue T cells after allogeneic stem cell transplantation. Method: immunoSEQ multiplex PCR; TCRdb's copy keeps in-frame clones and lacks some. Among about 3,000 clones listed, 45% were seen once. Time point in this sample: mouse harvest day 14 after allogeneic transplant. Mouse grafts combined 10^7 T-cell-depleted bone marrow cells with 10^6 splenic CD5+ T cells. Sequences were obtained from lymph node tissue. These receptors all come from a female BALB/c mouse given C57BL/6 T cells with graft-versus-host disease after an allogeneic hematopoietic cell transplant.

About this clone itself: The germline and genes are mouse ones. The CDR3 extends 1 residue past the end of the read, so its final part is completed from the germline J gene. This rearrangement joins TRBV16 to TRBJ1-3; D is unresolved. This CDR3 spans 14 amino acids. Deletions cut 5 bases from V and 0 bases from J, with 8 bases between. Looked up from germline, CDR1 is SGHSA and CDR2 is FRNQAP. The chain's CDR3 is CASSVDNSGNTLYF. CDR3 DNA, as far as it was read: TGTGCAAGCAGCGTCGACAATTCTGGAAATACGCTCTAT.

A remark on this clone: Genes and germline come from the mouse. The read terminates 1 residue before the CDR3 end, so the remaining end is supplied by the germline J gene. The chain joins TRBV23 to TRBJ2-4; no DNA check was done on the table's D call, TRBD1. Germline V CDR1 and CDR2: KGHTA, FQNQQP. The CDR3 runs to 13 residues. CDR3 loop: CSSSQGQGYTLYF. The part of the CDR3 DNA that was read is TGCTCCAGCAGTCAGGGACAGGGGTACACCTTGTAC.

As to this clone: Genes and germline are mouse. The CDR3 reads CASSSWGSQNTLYF. CDR3 bases read: TGTGCCAGCAGCTCCTGGGGTAGTCAAAACACCTTGTAC. This chain connects TRBV3 to TRBJ2-4, with D possibly TRBD2 on 6 matching bases. The read ends 1 residue early relative to the CDR3; the germline J gene fills the gap. V was trimmed by 4 bases and J by 0 bases, leaving 8 bases between them. CDR1 and CDR2 (germline): SNHLY, FYNGKV (reference sequence). The CDR3 consists of 14 residues.

Notes on this clone: Gene names refer to mouse genes. The read gets to within 1 residue of the CDR3 end, and the germline J gene fills in the rest. This rearrangement joins TRBV3 to TRBJ1-2; no clear D gene. V was cut by 3 bases and J by 3 bases, with 8 bases left in between. The germline V gene has CDR1 SNHLY and CDR2 FYNGKV (reference sequence). The CDR3 extends over 13 amino acids. CDR3 residues: CASSFWQHSDYTF. The sequenced part of the CDR3 DNA is TGTGCCAGCAGCTTTTGGCAGCACTCCGACTACACC.

Concerning this clone itself: The genes and germline here are from mouse. The read falls 1 residue short of the CDR3 end, and the missing part is taken from the germline J gene. This sequence joins TRBV26 and TRBJ2-7; D remains unclear. There are 13 residues in the CDR3. Trimming pared 2 bases from V and 0 bases from J, leaving 5 bases between. Germline V gene sequence: CDR1 KGHPV, CDR2 FQNQEV (reference sequence). CDR3 sequence reads: CASSLEVSYEQYF. Partial CDR3 DNA: TGTGCCAGCAGTCTGGAGGTCTCCTATGAACAGTAC.

Sample share makes this clone medium-sized. Gene names are the mouse ones. The read is 1 residue too short to cover the CDR3 end, so that end is filled in from the germline J gene. The chain links TRBV19 to TRBJ1-3; D call uncertain. V gave up 5 bases and J gave up 2 bases, with 2 bases separating them. The CDR3 runs 11 residues. CDR1 and CDR2 from the germline V gene are FNHDT and SITEND (reference sequence). The CDR3 bases that were read are TGTGCCAGCAGGGCTGGAAATACGCTCTAT. Its translation is CASRAGNTLY. The complete CDR3 protein is CASRAGNTLYF.

The table lists this clone with a few counts. Gene names denote mouse genes. The read terminates 1 residue before the CDR3 end, so the remaining end is supplied by the germline J gene. The chain combines TRBV12-1 with TRBJ2-4; 8 bases are a match to TRBD2. V gave up 5 bases and J gave up 0 bases; unmatched junction bases: 3. The length of the CDR3 is 14 residues. CDR1 and CDR2 (germline): SGHSN, HYEKVE. The CDR3 DNA, read in part, is TGTGCCAGCTTCGACTGGGGTAGTCAAAACACCTTGTAC. Protein: CASFDWGSQNTLY. The whole CDR3 reads CASFDWGSQNTLYF.

On this clone: Gene names refer to mouse genes. The read falls 1 residue short of the CDR3 end, and the missing part is taken from the germline J gene. V is TRBV19 and J is TRBJ2-3; no clear D gene. Looked up from germline, CDR1 is FNHDT and CDR2 is SITEND (reference sequence). This CDR3 is built from 12 residues. The germline V and J ends were trimmed by 5 bases and 0 bases, with 4 bases remaining between them. CDR3 DNA, as far as it was read: TGTGCCAGCAGGGCTAGTGCAGAAACGCTGTAT. Translated: CASRASAETLY. The full-length CDR3 reads as CASRASAETLYF.

A word on this clone: Genes here carry mouse names. The read falls 1 residue short of the CDR3 end, and the missing part is taken from the germline J gene. This chain uses TRBV29 with TRBJ2-5; no reliable D call. Germline V lookup: CDR1 MSHET, CDR2 SYDVDS. The CDR3 is made up of 15 amino acids. V was cut by 5 bases and J by 10 bases, with 22 bases left in between. The part of the CDR3 DNA that was read is TGTGCTAGCAGTCCCACATGGTTTAACCATGACTCCCAGTAC. Its protein is CASSPTWFNHDSQY. In full, the CDR3 is CASSPTWFNHDSQYF.

Concerning this clone itself: Gene names denote mouse genes. The CDR3 goes on 1 residue after the read ends, and that part is filled in from the germline J gene. The chain carries TRBV3 and TRBJ1-2, with D hard to call. Trimming took 1 base from V and 0 from J, leaving 6 bases between them. Germline CDR1 SNHLY, CDR2 FYNGKV (reference sequence). The CDR3 has 14 residues. CDR3 DNA (partial): TGTGCCAGCAGCTTAGAGGGTGCAAACTCCGACTACACC. Translation: CASSLEGANSDYT. The whole CDR3 reads CASSLEGANSDYTF.

As concerns this clone: Mouse gene names and germline throughout. The DNA ends 1 residue before the CDR3 does, and the rest of the CDR3 is filled in from the germline J gene. The chain links TRBV23 to TRBJ1-1; the table's D call, TRBD1, was not checked against the DNA. The germline V gene has CDR1 KGHTA and CDR2 FQNQQP. The CDR3 length is 14 residues. The chain's CDR3 is CSSSQSGTDTEVFF. Incomplete CDR3 DNA: TGCTCCAGCAGTCAATCGGGGACAGACACAGAAGTCTTC.

This clone was counted a few times. Gene names denote mouse genes. The read comes to an end 1 residue before the CDR3 does, leaving the germline J gene to fill in the end. V is TRBV26 and J is TRBJ2-3, with 11 bases lining up with TRBD2. The CDR3 covers 15 residues. CDR1 KGHPV and CDR2 FQNQEV come from the germline V gene (reference sequence). V lost 6 bases and J lost 3; bases outside the gene matches: 5. The CDR3 DNA, read in part, is TGTGCCAGCAGGCCACTGGGGGGGCGGGCAGAAACGCTGTAT. Translated: CASRPLGGRAETLY. The whole CDR3 reads CASRPLGGRAETLYF.

About this clone: Gene names and germline match the mouse. The CDR3 DNA, read in part, is TGTGCCAGCAGTTCGACAGGGAACACAGAAGTCTTC. Protein sequence: CASSSTGNTEVF. The complete CDR3 sequence is CASSSTGNTEVFF. The chain uses TRBV15 and TRBJ1-1, with D maybe TRBD1 (6 bases). The read finishes 1 residue shy of the CDR3 end, and the germline J gene is used to complete it. The CDR3 spans 13 residues. V was shortened by 4 bases and J by 1 base, with 7 bases between the two germline ends. CDR1 and CDR2 from the germline V gene are SGHND and FRSKSL.

As for this clone: Mouse names are used for the genes. Sequencing ends 1 residue short of the CDR3 end; the germline J gene provides the rest. This chain uses TRBV3 with TRBJ2-4; 8 bases map to TRBD2. The CDR3 spans 13 residues. With 5 bases clipped from V and 7 bases from J, the junction kept 5 bases outside the gene matches. In germline, CDR1 is SNHLY, CDR2 FYNGKV (reference sequence). CDR3 region: CASSQLGEDTLYF. Partial CDR3 DNA: TGTGCCAGCAGCCAACTGGGGGAGGACACCTTGTAC.

In its sample, this clone was seen a few times. Genes here carry mouse names. The read falls 1 residue short of the CDR3 end, and the missing part is taken from the germline J gene. The V gene is TRBV13-3, the J gene TRBJ1-4; D unresolved. Germline lookup yields CDR1 NNHDY and CDR2 SYVADS. Trimming left V 2 bases short and J 2 bases short, with 10 bases between. CDR3 length equals 15 residues. The DNA read from the CDR3 is TGTGCCAGCAGTGAGAGGAGAGGGTCCAACGAAAGATTATTT. This gives the protein CASSERRGSNERLF. In full, the CDR3 reads CASSERRGSNERLFF.